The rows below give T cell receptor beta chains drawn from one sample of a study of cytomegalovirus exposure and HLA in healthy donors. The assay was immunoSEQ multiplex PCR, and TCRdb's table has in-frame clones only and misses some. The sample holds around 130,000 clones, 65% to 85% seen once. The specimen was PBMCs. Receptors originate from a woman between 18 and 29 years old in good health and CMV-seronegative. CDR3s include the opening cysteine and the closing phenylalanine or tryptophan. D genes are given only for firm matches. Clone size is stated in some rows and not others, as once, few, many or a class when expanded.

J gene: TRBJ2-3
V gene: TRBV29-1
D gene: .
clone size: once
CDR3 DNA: TGCAGCGTGGAACGCCGACTAGGCACAGATACGCAGTATTTT
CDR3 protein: CSVERRLGTDTQYF

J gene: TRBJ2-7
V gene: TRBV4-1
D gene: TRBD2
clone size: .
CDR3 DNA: TGCGCCAGCAGCCAAGCGACGAGACGGGGGGGGTTCGAGCAGTACTTC
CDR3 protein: CASSQATRRGGFEQYF

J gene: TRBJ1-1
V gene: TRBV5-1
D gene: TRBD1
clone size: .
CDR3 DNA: TGCGCCAGCAGCTTTGGTTGGGGACAGAGGGGAACTGAAGCTTTCTTT
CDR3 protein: CASSFGWGQRGTEAFF

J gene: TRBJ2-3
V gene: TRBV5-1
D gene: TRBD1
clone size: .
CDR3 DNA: TGCGCCAGCAGCTTGGGACAGGGGGCCATGACAGATACGCAGTATTTT
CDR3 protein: CASSLGQGAMTDTQYF

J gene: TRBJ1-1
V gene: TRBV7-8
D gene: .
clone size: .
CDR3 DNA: TGTGCCAGCAGCTCGCGACTGACGGAGGCCAGATTGGCTTTCTTT
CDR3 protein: CASSSRLTEARLAFF

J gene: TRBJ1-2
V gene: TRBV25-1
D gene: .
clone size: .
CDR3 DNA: TGTGCCAGCAGTGACAACGGTTATGGCTACACCTTC
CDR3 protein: CASSDNGYGYTF

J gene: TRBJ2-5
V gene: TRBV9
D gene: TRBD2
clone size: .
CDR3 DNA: TGTGCCAGCAAGCGGCTAGCGGGAGAAGAGGAGACCCAGTACTTC
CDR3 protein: CASKRLAGEEETQYF

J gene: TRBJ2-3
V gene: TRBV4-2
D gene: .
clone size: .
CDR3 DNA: TGTGCCAGCAGCCAGGTGGAGAGCACAGATACGCAGTATTTT
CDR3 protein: CASSQVESTDTQYF

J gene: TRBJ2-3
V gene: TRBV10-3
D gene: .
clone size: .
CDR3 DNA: TGTGCCGTCTGGGACTCTCGGGTAACAGATACGCAGTATTTT
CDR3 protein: CAVWDSRVTDTQYF

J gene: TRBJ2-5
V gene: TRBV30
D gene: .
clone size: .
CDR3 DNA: TGTGCCTGGAGTTTCGGGGGATGGGAGACCCAGTACTTC
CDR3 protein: CAWSFGGWETQYF

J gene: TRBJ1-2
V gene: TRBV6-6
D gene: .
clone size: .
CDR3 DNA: TGTGCCAGCAGCCTCGGACAGACTGCGGGCACCTTC
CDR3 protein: CASSLGQTAGTF

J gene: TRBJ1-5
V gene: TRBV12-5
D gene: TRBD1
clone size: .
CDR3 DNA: TGTGCTAGTCAGGGGGTTGGTCAGCCCCAGCATTTT
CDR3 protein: CASQGVGQPQHF

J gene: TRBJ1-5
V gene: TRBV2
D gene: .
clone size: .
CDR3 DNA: TGTGCCAGCAGGGCGACAGTCAACAGCAATCAGCCCCAGCATTTT
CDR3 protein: CASRATVNSNQPQHF

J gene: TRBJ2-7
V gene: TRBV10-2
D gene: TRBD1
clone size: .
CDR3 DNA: TGCGCCAGCAGAGGGTGGGGACAGGGGGCTAACGAGCAGTACTTC
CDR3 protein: CASRGWGQGANEQYF

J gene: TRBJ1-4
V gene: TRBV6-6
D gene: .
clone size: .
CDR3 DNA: TGTGCCAGCAGACATCTCCCAGGCGGAGGAGATGAAAAACTGTTTTTT
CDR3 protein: CASRHLPGGGDEKLFF

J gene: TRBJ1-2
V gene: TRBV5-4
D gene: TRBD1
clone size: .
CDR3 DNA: TGTGCCAGCAGCCGGGACAGGGGGTCGTATGGTGATTATGGCTACACCTTC
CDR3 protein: CASSRDRGSYGDYGYTF

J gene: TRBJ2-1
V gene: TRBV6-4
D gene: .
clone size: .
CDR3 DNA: TGTGCCAGCAGTACGGGAGACTACAATGAGCAGTTCTTC
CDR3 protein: CASSTGDYNEQFF

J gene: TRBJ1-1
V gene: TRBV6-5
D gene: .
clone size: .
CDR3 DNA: TGTGCCAGCAGCCCTAACCGGGTCACTGAAGCTTTCTTT
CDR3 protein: CASSPNRVTEAFF

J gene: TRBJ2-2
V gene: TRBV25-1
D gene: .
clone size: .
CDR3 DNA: TGTGCCAGCAGTGAATTTCGGGGAACCGGGGAGCTGTTTTTT
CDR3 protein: CASSEFRGTGELFF

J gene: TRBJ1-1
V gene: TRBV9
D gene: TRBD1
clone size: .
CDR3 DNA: TGTGCCAGCAGGTCAGGGGGCGCGGGCACTGAAGCTTTCTTT
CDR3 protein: CASRSGGAGTEAFF

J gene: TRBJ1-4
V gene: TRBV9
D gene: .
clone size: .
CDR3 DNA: TGTGCCAGCAGCGTAGAGGGGACAACTAATGAAAAACTGTTTTTT
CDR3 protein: CASSVEGTTNEKLFF

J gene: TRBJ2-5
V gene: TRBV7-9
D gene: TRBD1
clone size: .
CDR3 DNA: TGTGCCAGCAGCCGGGACAGGGGTAAAGAGACCCAGTACTTC
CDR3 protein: CASSRDRGKETQYF